The 24 T cell receptor beta chains given below trace back to one sample, sequenced in a study of cytomegalovirus exposure and HLA in healthy donors. The PCR ran on 60 Vbeta and 13 Jbeta primers. Produced via immunoSEQ multiplex PCR; TCRdb's table is partial and in-frame only. Among 97,000 or so clones listed, around 10% were seen once. The specimen sequenced was PBMCs. All receptors derive from a man between 45 and 60 years old in good health and CMV-seropositive.

This clone turned up a few times. V gene TRBV28 combines with J gene TRBJ1-5, with 11 bases aligning to TRBD1. Trimming took 8 bases from V and 9 from J; bases not matched to a gene: 18. CDR3 length: 17 amino acids. The germline V gene has CDR1 MDHEN and CDR2 SYDVKM. The CDR3 protein is CASSYRGDRGSRLPQHF. CDR3 DNA: TGTGCCAGCTCCTACCGGGGGGACAGGGGGTCCAGGTTGCCCCAGCATTTT.

This clone has at least ten counts. The J gene is TRBJ2-1, the V gene TRBV11-2; 7 nucleotides match TRBD2. The CDR3 loop spans 16 amino acids. CDR1 SGHAT and CDR2 FQNNGV come from the germline V gene. Trimming at V came to 5 bases and at J to 5 bases, leaving 12 bases not matched to a gene. This CDR3 reads CASSSLASGRHNEQFF. The CDR3 DNA reads TGTGCCAGCAGCAGCCTGGCTAGCGGTAGACACAATGAGCAGTTCTTC.

This clone was counted between two and nine times. CDR3 DNA sequence: TGCGCCAGCAGCCAAGATCTTACGGGAGTAATCTACAATGAGCAGTTCTTC. Translation gives CASSQDLTGVIYNEQFF. The chain is built from TRBV4-3 and TRBJ2-1; D perhaps matches TRBD2 (6 bases). The CDR3 is 17 residues long. V dropped 0 bases and J dropped 3 bases, with 15 bases sitting between them. The germline V gene encodes CDR1 LGHNA and CDR2 YSLEER.

The genes are TRBV5-4 and TRBJ2-6; unclear D gene. This CDR3 spans 15 amino acids. V lost 0 bases and J 1 base, leaving 5 bases between the germline ends. Germline CDR1 SGHNT, CDR2 YYREEE (reference sequence). The CDR3: CASSLVESGANVLTF. Written as DNA, the CDR3 is TGTGCCAGCAGCTTGGTAGAGTCTGGGGCCAACGTCCTGACTTTC.

The chain uses TRBV4-3 and TRBJ2-6; possible D gene TRBD2, 6 bases. The CDR3 is made up of 17 amino acids. The germline V gene has CDR1 LGHNA and CDR2 YSLEER. V shed 0 bases and J shed 2 bases, with 11 bases lying between them. The CDR3 DNA reads as TGCGCCAGCAGCCAAGAATTTGCGGGGACTGGGGCCAACGTCCTGACTTTC. It yields the protein CASSQEFAGTGANVLTF.

The chain couples TRBV30 to TRBJ1-3, with no clear D. The CDR3 sequence is 16 residues long. V was pared by 0 bases and J by 0 bases, with 12 bases between. CDR1 GTSNPN and CDR2 SVGIG come from the germline V gene (reference sequence). CDR3 DNA: TGTGCCTGGAGTGTACCCCGGAGCAGCTCTGGAAACACCATATATTTT. Its translation is CAWSVPRSSSGNTIYF.

In its sample, this clone was seen a few times. This CDR3 is missing its conserved last phenylalanine or tryptophan, likely due to a read error. V usage is TRBV6-6 and J usage is TRBJ1-4, with D maybe TRBD1 (5 bases). Trimming pared 7 bases from V and 8 bases from J, leaving 17 bases between. CDR3 length: 14 residues. Germline CDR1 reads MNHNY; CDR2 reads SVGAGI (reference sequence). CDR3 sequence: CASTPRGGEEKLFL. The CDR3 coding sequence is TGTGCCAGCACTCCGAGAGGAGGGGAAGAAAAACTGTTTTTG.

This clone was seen more than once but under ten times. This sequence joins TRBV9 and TRBJ2-2, with 7 bases fitting TRBD1. The V gene end was trimmed by 4 bases and the J gene end by 1 base; junction bases not matched to a gene: 4. Germline V CDR1 and CDR2: SGDLS, YYNGEE. This CDR3 has 15 residues. Here the CDR3 reads CASSLRTGNTGELFF. The CDR3 DNA reads TGTGCCAGCAGCTTGAGGACAGGGAACACCGGGGAGCTGTTTTTT. The full variable domain, its missing parts supplied by reference TRBV9 and TRBJ2-2, is DSGVTQTPKHLITATGQRVTLRCSPRSGDLSVYWYQQSLDQGLQFLIQYYNGEERAKGNILERFSAQQFPDLHSELNLSSLELGDSALYFCASSLRTGNTGELFFGEGSRLTVL.

There are a few counts of this clone. The V and J genes are TRBV28 and TRBJ2-7; D perhaps matches TRBD2 (5 bases). This CDR3 spans 14 amino acids. V shed 5 bases and J shed 1 base, with 12 bases lying between them. CDR1 and CDR2 (germline): MDHEN, SYDVKM. The CDR3, as DNA: TGTGCCAGCAGTCCCGTTAGCGTTTCCTACGAGCAGTACTTC. As protein: CASSPVSVSYEQYF.

This rearrangement joins TRBV2 to TRBJ2-7, with 9 nucleotides matching TRBD1. CDR1 is SNHLY and CDR2 is FYNNEI in the germline V gene. This CDR3 has 13 residues. The ends lost 6 bases at V and 6 bases at J; junction bases unmatched: 6. CDR3 bases: TGTGCCAGCAGGCAAACAGGGGGCGCCGAGCAGTACTTC. This codes for CASRQTGGAEQYF. The full variable domain, in which reference TRBV2 and TRBJ2-7 provide the parts outside the CDR3, is EPEVTQTPSHQVTQMGQEVILRCVPISNHLYFYWYRQILGQKVEFLVSFYNNEISEKSEIFDDQFSVERPDGSNFTLKIRSTKLEDSAMYFCASRQTGGAEQYFGPGTRLTVT.

In its sample, this clone was seen a few times. The chain links TRBV27 to TRBJ2-3; TRBD2 matches at 9 bases. This CDR3 is built from 15 residues. V shed 6 bases, J shed 4 bases, and the junction held 8 bases outside the gene matches. Germline V lookup: CDR1 MNHEY, CDR2 SMNVEV (reference sequence). The CDR3 nucleotides are TGTGCCAGCAGGTTAGCGGGAGTCCTCCCAGATACGCAGTATTTT. Residues: CASRLAGVLPDTQYF.

The rearrangement links TRBV25-1 to TRBJ1-1, with unresolved D. The CDR3 is 13 amino acids. Germline V gene sequence: CDR1 MGHDK, CDR2 SYGVNS. Trimming shortened V by 1 base and J by 1 base, and 4 bases separated the two germline ends. The CDR3 loop is CASSEWQNTEAFF. DNA of the CDR3: TGTGCCAGCAGTGAATGGCAGAACACTGAAGCTTTCTTT. Based on the CDR3 plus reference TRBV25-1 and TRBJ1-1, the full variable domain is EADIYQTPRYLVIGTGKKITLECSQTMGHDKMYWYQQDPGMELHLIHYSYGVNSTEKGDLSSESTVSRIRTEHFPLTLESARPSHTSQYLCASSEWQNTEAFFGQGTRLTVV.

V is TRBV9 and J is TRBJ2-3; D possibly corresponds to TRBD2 (5 bases). CDR1 and CDR2 (germline): SGDLS, YYNGEE. V was clipped by 4 bases and J by 5 bases, with 17 bases between them. This CDR3 is 15 amino acids long. The CDR3 nucleotides read TGTGCCAGCAGCCCTAGAGAGGGAGAGAGAGATACGCAGTATTTT. This encodes CASSPREGERDTQYF.

The rearrangement joins TRBV28 to TRBJ2-4, with D unclear. V was shortened by 8 bases and J by 0 bases, with 17 bases between the two germline ends. CDR1 and CDR2 from the germline V gene are MDHEN and SYDVKM. This CDR3 is 16 amino acids long. Here the CDR3 reads CASQSNLQVAKNIQYF. The CDR3 DNA reads as TGTGCCAGCCAGTCAAACCTGCAGGTAGCCAAAAACATTCAGTACTTC.

This clone was seen a few times. The genes are TRBV5-1 and TRBJ2-3, with 12 positions matching TRBD1. Unmatched junction bases numbered 4, after V lost 3 bases and J lost 5 bases. This CDR3 is 15 amino acids long. CDR1 is SGHRS, CDR2 YFSETQ, per germline. The CDR3 sequence: CASSYGTGGEDTQYF. The CDR3 DNA is TGCGCCAGCAGCTACGGGACAGGGGGCGAAGATACGCAGTATTTT.

This rearrangement joins TRBV28 to TRBJ2-7; a possible D gene is TRBD1 (6 bases). CDR1 is MDHEN and CDR2 is SYDVKM in the germline V gene. V lost 8 bases, J lost 2 bases, and 13 bases lay in between. The CDR3 runs to 13 residues. CDR3 nucleotide sequence: TGTGCCAGCCGGGACACCGGCACCTACGAGCAGTACTTC. It translates to CASRDTGTYEQYF.

The rearrangement uses TRBV28 and TRBJ2-7; D perhaps matches TRBD1 (6 bases). Trimming pared 7 bases from V and 2 bases from J, leaving 12 bases between. This CDR3 has 13 amino acids. Per the germline V gene, CDR1 is MDHEN and CDR2 is SYDVKM. This CDR3 is CASTTDSTYEQYF. The CDR3 DNA reads TGTGCCAGCACCACGGACAGCACCTACGAGCAGTACTTC.

In this sample, this clone turned up a few times. This chain joins TRBV9 and TRBJ2-1, with 8 bases matching TRBD2. Germline trimming cut 0 bases from V and 7 bases from J; bases unmatched to any gene: 12. Germline CDR1 reads SGDLS; CDR2 reads YYNGEE. CDR3 length: 17 amino acids. The CDR3 loop is CASSVGVDGRAVNEQFF. The CDR3 coding sequence is TGTGCCAGCAGCGTAGGGGTTGACGGGAGGGCGGTTAATGAGCAGTTCTTC.

This clone came up a few times. Other nucleotide sequences in the sample specify the same CDR3. This chain links TRBV28 with TRBJ1-2; 7 bases are a match to TRBD1. Germline V gene sequence: CDR1 MDHEN, CDR2 SYDVKM. V was pared by 4 bases and J by 2 bases, with 4 bases of the junction left unmatched. The length of the CDR3 is 14 residues. CDR3 coding DNA: TGTGCCAGCAGTTCGGGACAGCCCAACTATGGCTACACCTTC. It is translated as CASSSGQPNYGYTF.

This clone was seen more than once but under ten times. The J gene is TRBJ2-4, the V gene TRBV28; D is perhaps TRBD1 (5 bases). This CDR3 comprises 14 residues. The germline CDR1 and CDR2 sequences are MDHEN and SYDVKM. V lost 2 bases and J lost 10, with 15 bases in between. CDR3 sequence reads: CASSLTQQQAIQYF. The CDR3 region has the DNA TGTGCCAGCAGTTTAACCCAACAACAGGCGATTCAGTACTTC.

The rearrangement joins TRBV11-3 to TRBJ2-2; 11 bases align to TRBD1. V gave up 5 bases and J gave up 4 bases; unmatched junction bases: 6. Per germline, CDR1 SGHNT and CDR2 YENEEA. The CDR3 runs 16 residues. The CDR3 nucleotides are TGTGCCAGCAGCGGGACAGGGGGGAGGGTCACCGGGGAGCTGTTTTTT. Protein product: CASSGTGGRVTGELFF.

For this clone: A read error may produce the germline difference seen at one junction end. The chain recombines TRBV29-1 with TRBJ1-1; D not certain. This CDR3 is built from 15 residues. Germline values: CDR1 SQVTM, CDR2 ANQGSEA. Here the CDR3 reads CSVEEDPDGKTEAFF. In DNA, the CDR3 is TGCAGCGTTGAAGAAGATCCGGACGGGAAAACTGAAGCTTTCTTC. Variable domain in full (rest from reference TRBV29-1 and TRBJ1-1): SAVISQKPSRDICQRGTSLTIQCQVDSQVTMMFWYRQQPGQSLTLIATANQGSEATYESGFVIDKFPISRPNLTFSTLTVSNMSPEDSSIYLCSVEEDPDGKTEAFFGQGTRLTVV.

This clone was seen a handful of times. The chain uses TRBV7-8 and TRBJ2-1; 8 bases map to TRBD1. Germline CDR1 is SGHVS and CDR2 is FQNEAQ. Trimming removed 3 bases from V and 14 bases from J; junction bases left unmatched: 6. The CDR3 covers 12 residues. The CDR3 DNA reads as TGTGCCAGCAGCTTGCTTGGACAGGGCGAGTTCTTC. Amino acid sequence: CASSLLGQGEFF.

This clone was picked up a small number of times. The chain links TRBV27 to TRBJ2-7; 14 positions agree with TRBD2. CDR1 is MNHEY, CDR2 SMNVEV, per germline (reference sequence). The CDR3 runs to 17 residues. V lost 5 bases, J lost 0 bases, and 6 bases stayed unmatched. The chain's CDR3 is CASSKGLAGARSYEQYF. The CDR3 DNA sequence: TGTGCCAGCAGTAAGGGACTAGCGGGAGCCCGCTCCTACGAGCAGTACTTC.